A single sample is the source of the 15 T cell receptor beta chains below, sequenced in a study of T cells in women clearing cervical HPV infection (dated by TCRdb to 2016 to 2019). Library prep was done by the immunoSEQ multiplex PCR assay. TCRdb took this table from immuneACCESS and kept in-frame rearrangements with V and J called. Such tables lack part of the clones; where checked against another copy, unresolved V genes explain under half of the gap, and the rest is unexplained. The sample table holds 35,000 to 45,000 clones. 0.95% to 1.5% of the sample is held by the ten biggest clonotypes. The sequencing sample was made of blood buffy coat. These TCRs come from a woman between 18 and 70 years old with a cervical HPV16 infection that either progressed to CIN3+ or cleared (not recorded which).

To note about this clone: The CDR3 end lies 3 residues beyond the end of the read and is filled in from the germline J gene. The chain links TRBV29-1 to TRBJ1-1, with 9 bases that match TRBD1. V lost 6 bases, J lost 4 bases, and 6 bases stayed unmatched. In germline, CDR1 is SQVTM, CDR2 ANQGSEA. This CDR3 spans 13 amino acids. Incomplete CDR3 DNA: TGCAGCGTAGCGGGACAGGGAACCACTGAA. It is translated as CSVAGQGTTE. The full CDR3 protein reads CSVAGQGTTEAFF.

This CDR3 reads CASSKGQGAANYGQYF. The sequenced part of the CDR3 DNA is TGTGCCAGCTCAAAGGGACAGGGGGCAGCTAACTATGGT. The rearrangement joins TRBV18 to TRBJ2-4, with TRBD1 matching over 12 bases. The read terminates 3 residues before the CDR3 end, so the remaining end is supplied by the germline J gene. Germline lookup yields CDR1 KGHSH and CDR2 LQKENI. This CDR3 has 16 residues.

Remarks on this clone: The missing CDR3 end, 3 residues past where the read stops, is filled in from the germline J gene. The chain carries TRBV19 and TRBJ2-3, with 8 bases identical to TRBD2. Germline V lookup: CDR1 LNHDA, CDR2 SQIVND (reference sequence). The trim removed 4 bases at V and 0 bases at J, leaving 6 bases unmatched. This CDR3 has 16 residues. The sequenced part of the CDR3 DNA is TGTGCCAGTAGTACCGGGGGGGCAGGTAGCACAGATACG. It encodes CASSTGGAGSTDT. The full CDR3 sequence reads CASSTGGAGSTDTQYF.

A word on this clone: The read stops 3 residues short of the end of the CDR3; the missing end is completed from the germline J gene. The chain uses TRBV19 and TRBJ2-2; possibly TRBD1 for D (6 bases). Germline CDR1 is LNHDA and CDR2 is SQIVND (reference sequence). The CDR3 is made up of 15 amino acids. The CDR3 spells CASSAWTDPNEKLFF. The CDR3 DNA, read in part, is TGTGCCAGTAGTGCCTGGACAGACCCTAATGAAAAG.

As regards this clone: The CDR3 is cut off 3 residues early in the read; its end comes from the germline J gene. The V and J genes are TRBV20-1 and TRBJ1-6, with a weak D call TRBD1 (5 bases). Looked up from germline, CDR1 is DFQATT and CDR2 is SNEGSKA (reference sequence). The CDR3 loop spans 17 amino acids. With 6 bases removed from V and 0 bases from J, the gap between germline ends came to 18 bases. The CDR3 spells CSAYAQGPGSYNSPLHF. The sequenced part of the CDR3 DNA is TGCAGTGCCTACGCGCAGGGCCCTGGCTCCTATAATTCACCC.

CDR3 bases read: TGCGCCAGCAGCTTGGGTACTAGCGGCTCCTACAATGAG. Amino acids: CASSLGTSGSYNE. The full CDR3 reads CASSLGTSGSYNEQFF. The rearrangement joins TRBV5-1 to TRBJ2-1, with 8 positions matching TRBD2. The read terminates 3 residues ahead of where the CDR3 ends, so the germline J gene completes it. The CDR3 has 16 amino acids. Germline V gives CDR1 SGHRS, CDR2 YFSETQ. V lost 0 bases to trimming and J lost 0 bases; unmatched junction nucleotides: 2.

Notes on this clone: From the germline J gene comes the end of the CDR3, since the read stops 3 residues before it. The rearrangement links TRBV5-1 to TRBJ2-2; D gene ambiguous. Germline V gene data show CDR1 as SGHRS and CDR2 as YFSETQ. The CDR3 contains 14 residues. The sequenced part of the CDR3 DNA is TGCGCCAGCAGCCCAGACGCGCCAGGCTCACCG. This translates into CASSPDAPGSP. The whole CDR3 sequence reads CASSPDAPGSPLFF.

As concerns this clone: The read comes to an end 3 residues before the CDR3 does, leaving the germline J gene to fill in the end. The chain recombines TRBV20-1 with TRBJ2-1, with TRBD2 identical over 9 bases. The CDR3 spans 15 residues. Germline V gene lookup returns CDR1 DFQATT and CDR2 SNEGSKA (reference sequence). With 2 bases clipped from V and 8 bases from J, the junction kept 10 bases outside the gene matches. The CDR3 sequence: CSARRPGTSPDEQFF. CDR3 DNA, as far as it was read: TGCAGTGCTAGACGGCCCGGGACTAGCCCAGATGAG.

As regards this clone: The CDR3 end lies 3 residues beyond the end of the read and is filled in from the germline J gene. The gene calls are TRBV19 and TRBJ1-4; perhaps TRBD1 as D (5 bases). The CDR3 extends over 12 amino acids. Germline V CDR1 and CDR2: LNHDA, SQIVND (reference sequence). The sequenced part of the CDR3 DNA is TGTGCCAGTCAGGGCCTTAATTCACCA. Residues: CASQGLNSP. The whole CDR3 is CASQGLNSPLFF.

Concerning this clone: The CDR3 is cut off 3 residues early in the read; its end comes from the germline J gene. The gene calls are TRBV18 and TRBJ2-5; 8 nucleotides line up with TRBD2. The CDR3 spans 14 residues. CDR1 KGHSH and CDR2 LQKENI come from the germline V gene. The V and J ends lost 6 bases and 1 base, in that order; junction bases with no gene match: 4. CDR3 DNA, as far as it was read: TGTGCCAGCTCTCGCGGGAGGTCCCAAGAGACC. Its protein product is CASSRGRSQET. The CDR3, in full, reads CASSRGRSQETQYF.

As for this clone: The read stops 3 residues short of the end of the CDR3; the missing end is completed from the germline J gene. J is TRBJ2-7 and V is TRBV5-4; 9 nucleotides match TRBD2. The germline gives CDR1 SGHNT, CDR2 YYREEE (reference sequence). This CDR3 comprises 15 residues. Germline trimming cut 3 bases from V and 1 base from J; bases unmatched to any gene: 5. The chain's CDR3 is CASSSRLADSYEQYF. The part of the CDR3 DNA that was read is TGTGCCAGCAGCTCAAGACTAGCGGATTCCTACGAG.

Regarding this clone: Coverage ceases 3 residues before the CDR3 finishes, and the germline J gene fills in the end. The chain employs TRBV14 and TRBJ2-2; 7 nucleotides line up with TRBD1. This CDR3 is built from 17 residues. Germline lookup yields CDR1 SGHDN and CDR2 FVKESK. Unmatched junction bases numbered 11, after V lost 4 bases and J lost 3 bases. The CDR3 region is CASSRGAGTDYTGELFF. The sequenced CDR3 bases are TGTGCCAGCAGCCGAGGAGCCGGGACAGACTACACCGGGGAG.

Remarks on this clone: The read falls 3 residues short of the CDR3 end, and the missing part is taken from the germline J gene. This chain uses TRBV28 with TRBJ1-2; 11 bases fit TRBD1. J lost 6 bases, V lost 6 bases, and 12 bases had no gene match. Germline assignment: CDR1 MDHEN and CDR2 SYDVKM. CDR3 size: 16 residues. The CDR3 bases that were read are TGTGCCAGCAGGCAACTTAGCGGACAGGGGGCTGATGGC. It yields the protein CASRQLSGQGADG. In full, the CDR3 reads CASRQLSGQGADGYTF.

A remark on this clone: The read falls 3 residues short of the CDR3 end, and the missing part is taken from the germline J gene. V is TRBV6-2 or TRBV6-3 and J is TRBJ1-4, with 12 bases identical to TRBD1. CDR3 length: 16 amino acids. Trimming took 5 bases from V and 7 from J; bases not matched to a gene: 8. From germline, CDR1 is MNHEY and CDR2 SVGEGT. CDR3 sequence reads: CASSGTGGRFGEKLFF. CDR3 bases read: TGTGCCAGCAGTGGGACAGGGGGCCGTTTTGGTGAAAAA.

To note about this clone: Coverage ceases 3 residues before the CDR3 finishes, and the germline J gene fills in the end. V usage is TRBV19 and J usage is TRBJ1-1; no clear D. Germline V lookup: CDR1 LNHDA, CDR2 SQIVND (reference sequence). The CDR3 extends over 14 amino acids. The ends were cut back, 1 base at V and 1 base at J, with 7 bases in the middle. The sequenced CDR3 bases are TGTGCCAGTAGTATAGGACACACGAACACTGAA. It is translated as CASSIGHTNTE. The entire CDR3 reads CASSIGHTNTEAFF. Looking up the rest from reference TRBV19 and TRBJ1-1 gives the full variable domain: DGGITQSPKYLFRKEGQNVTLSCEQNLNHDAMYWYRQDPGQGLRLIYYSQIVNDFQKGDIAEGYSVSREKKESFPLTVTSAQKNPTAFYLCASSIGHTNTEAFFGQGTRLTVV.